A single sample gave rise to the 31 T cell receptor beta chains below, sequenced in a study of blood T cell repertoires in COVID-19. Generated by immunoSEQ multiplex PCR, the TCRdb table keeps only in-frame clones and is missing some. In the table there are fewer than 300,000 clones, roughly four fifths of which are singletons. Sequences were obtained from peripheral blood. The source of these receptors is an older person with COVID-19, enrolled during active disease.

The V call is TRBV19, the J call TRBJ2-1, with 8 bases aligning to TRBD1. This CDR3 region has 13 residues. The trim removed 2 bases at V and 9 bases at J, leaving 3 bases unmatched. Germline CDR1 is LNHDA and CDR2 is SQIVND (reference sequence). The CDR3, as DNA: TGTGCCAGTAGTATACAGGGGGCGGGTGAGCAGTTCTTC. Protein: CASSIQGAGEQFF. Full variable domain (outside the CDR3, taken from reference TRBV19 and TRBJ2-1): DGGITQSPKYLFRKEGQNVTLSCEQNLNHDAMYWYRQDPGQGLRLIYYSQIVNDFQKGDIAEGYSVSREKKESFPLTVTSAQKNPTAFYLCASSIQGAGEQFFGPGTRLTVL.

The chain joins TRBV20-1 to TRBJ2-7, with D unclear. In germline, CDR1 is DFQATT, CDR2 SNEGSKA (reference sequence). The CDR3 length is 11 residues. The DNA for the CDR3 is TGCAGCGCCCCAGTTAGCCACGAGCAGTACTTC. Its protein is CSAPVSHEQYF.

CDR3 in DNA: TGTGCCAGTAGCCTGACAGGGGGAACCTACGAGCAGTACTTC. Its protein is CASSLTGGTYEQYF. The chain recombines TRBV19 with TRBJ2-7; 9 bases are a match to TRBD1. This CDR3 region has 14 residues. Germline CDR1 reads LNHDA; CDR2 reads SQIVND (reference sequence). V dropped 6 bases and J dropped 2; count of bases not matched to a gene: 5. Based on the CDR3 plus reference TRBV19 and TRBJ2-7, the full variable domain is DGGITQSPKYLFRKEGQNVTLSCEQNLNHDAMYWYRQDPGQGLRLIYYSQIVNDFQKGDIAEGYSVSREKKESFPLTVTSAQKNPTAFYLCASSLTGGTYEQYFGPGTRLTVT.

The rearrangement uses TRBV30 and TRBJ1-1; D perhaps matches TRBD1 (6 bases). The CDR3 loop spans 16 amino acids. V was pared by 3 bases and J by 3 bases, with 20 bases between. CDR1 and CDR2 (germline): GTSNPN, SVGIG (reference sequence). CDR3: CAWRYAMGRGHTEAFF. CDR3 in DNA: TGTGCCTGGAGGTACGCTATGGGCAGGGGACACACTGAAGCTTTCTTT.

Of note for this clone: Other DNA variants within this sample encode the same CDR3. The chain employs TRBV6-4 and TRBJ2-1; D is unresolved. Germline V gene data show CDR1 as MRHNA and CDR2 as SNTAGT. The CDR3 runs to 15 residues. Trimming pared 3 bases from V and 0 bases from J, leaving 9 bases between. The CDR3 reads CASSESGNSYNEQFF. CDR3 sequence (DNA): TGTGCCAGCAGTGAGTCAGGAAACTCCTACAATGAGCAGTTCTTC.

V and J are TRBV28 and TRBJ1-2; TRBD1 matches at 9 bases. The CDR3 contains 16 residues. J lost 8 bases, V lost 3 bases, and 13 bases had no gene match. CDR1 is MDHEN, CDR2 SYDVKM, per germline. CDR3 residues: CASSFLSGTGSGGYTF. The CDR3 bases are TGTGCCAGCAGTTTTCTCTCCGGGACAGGGTCTGGGGGCTACACCTTC.

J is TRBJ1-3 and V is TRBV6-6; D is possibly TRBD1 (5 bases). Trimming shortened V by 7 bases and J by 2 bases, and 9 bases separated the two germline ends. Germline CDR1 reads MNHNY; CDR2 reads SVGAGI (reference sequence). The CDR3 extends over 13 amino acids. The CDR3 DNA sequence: TGTGCCAGCATTAGGGGTGCTGGAAACACCATATATTTT. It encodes CASIRGAGNTIYF.

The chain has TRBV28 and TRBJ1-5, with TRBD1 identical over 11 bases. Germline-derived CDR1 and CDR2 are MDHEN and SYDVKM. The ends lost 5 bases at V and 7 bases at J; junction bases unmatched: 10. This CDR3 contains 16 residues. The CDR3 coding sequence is TGTGCCAGCAGTATTAGGGACAGGGGGACAGGGCAGCCCCAGCATTTT. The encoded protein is CASSIRDRGTGQPQHF.

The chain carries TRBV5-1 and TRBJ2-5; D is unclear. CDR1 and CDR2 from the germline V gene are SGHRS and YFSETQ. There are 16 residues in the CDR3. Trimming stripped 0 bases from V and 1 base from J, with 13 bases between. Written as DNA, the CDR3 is TGCGCCAGCAGCTTGGGCTCCGGGTTCGGCCAAGAGACCCAGTACTTC. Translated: CASSLGSGFGQETQYF.

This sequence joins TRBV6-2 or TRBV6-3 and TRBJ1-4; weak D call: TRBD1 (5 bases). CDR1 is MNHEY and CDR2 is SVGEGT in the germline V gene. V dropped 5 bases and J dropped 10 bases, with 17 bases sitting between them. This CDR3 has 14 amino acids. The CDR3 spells CASSTAGLIGKLFF. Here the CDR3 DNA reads TGTGCCAGCAGTACCGCGGGACTCATCGGAAAACTGTTTTTT.

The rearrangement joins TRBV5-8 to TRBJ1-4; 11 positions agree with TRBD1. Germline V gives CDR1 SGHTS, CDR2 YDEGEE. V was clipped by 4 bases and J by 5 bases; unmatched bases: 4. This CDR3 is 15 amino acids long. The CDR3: CASSPGQGANEKLFF. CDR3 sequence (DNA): TGTGCCAGCAGCCCTGGACAGGGGGCGAATGAAAAACTGTTTTTT.

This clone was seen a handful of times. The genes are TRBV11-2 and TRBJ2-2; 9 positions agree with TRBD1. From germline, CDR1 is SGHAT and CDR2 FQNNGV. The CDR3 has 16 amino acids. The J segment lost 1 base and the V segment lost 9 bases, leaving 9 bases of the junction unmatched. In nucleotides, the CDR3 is TGTGCCAGTAGACGGTTGGGACAGGGGAACACCGGGGAGCTGTTTTTT. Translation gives CASRRLGQGNTGELFF.

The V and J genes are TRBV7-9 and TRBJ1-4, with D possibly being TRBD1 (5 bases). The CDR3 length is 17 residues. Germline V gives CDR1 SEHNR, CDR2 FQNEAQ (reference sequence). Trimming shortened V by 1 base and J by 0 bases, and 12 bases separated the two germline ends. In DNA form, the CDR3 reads TGTGCCAGCAGCTTAGAGGCAGGGTTGGCAACTAATGAAAAACTGTTTTTT. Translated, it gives CASSLEAGLATNEKLFF.

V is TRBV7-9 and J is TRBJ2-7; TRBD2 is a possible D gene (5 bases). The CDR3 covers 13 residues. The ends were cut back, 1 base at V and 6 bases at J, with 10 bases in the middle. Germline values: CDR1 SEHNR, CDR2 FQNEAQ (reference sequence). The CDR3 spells CASSLGGRGEQYF. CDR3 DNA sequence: TGTGCCAGCAGCTTAGGTGGTCGGGGCGAGCAGTACTTC. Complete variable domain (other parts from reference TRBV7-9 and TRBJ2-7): DTGVSQNPRHKITKRGQNVTFRCDPISEHNRLYWYRQTLGQGPEFLTYFQNEAQLEKSRLLSDRFSAERPKGSFSTLEIQRTEQGDSAMYLCASSLGGRGEQYFGPGTRLTVT.

CDR3: CASIGTNTGELFF. The CDR3 DNA is TGTGCCAGCATTGGCACGAACACCGGGGAGCTGTTTTTT. The chain has TRBV28 and TRBJ2-2; D not certain. Trimming stripped 7 bases from V and 0 bases from J, with 6 bases between. The germline V gene encodes CDR1 MDHEN and CDR2 SYDVKM. CDR3 size: 13 residues.

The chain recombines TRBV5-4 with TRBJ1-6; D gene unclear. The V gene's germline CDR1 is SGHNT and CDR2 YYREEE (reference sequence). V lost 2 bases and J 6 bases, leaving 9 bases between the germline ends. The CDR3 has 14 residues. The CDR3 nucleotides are TGTGCCAGCAGCTTCGTGGAGGGTAATTCACCCCTCCACTTT. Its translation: CASSFVEGNSPLHF.

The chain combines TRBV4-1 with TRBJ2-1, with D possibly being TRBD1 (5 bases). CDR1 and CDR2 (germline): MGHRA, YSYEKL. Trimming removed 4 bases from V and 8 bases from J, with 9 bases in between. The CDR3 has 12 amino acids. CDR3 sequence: CASSPQGDEQFF. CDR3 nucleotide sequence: TGCGCCAGCAGCCCCCAGGGCGATGAGCAGTTCTTC.

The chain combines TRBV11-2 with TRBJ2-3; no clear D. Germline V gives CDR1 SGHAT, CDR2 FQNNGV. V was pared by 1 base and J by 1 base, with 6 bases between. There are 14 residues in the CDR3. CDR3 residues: CASSLAQGTDTQYF. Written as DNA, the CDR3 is TGTGCCAGCAGCTTAGCGCAGGGCACAGATACGCAGTATTTT.

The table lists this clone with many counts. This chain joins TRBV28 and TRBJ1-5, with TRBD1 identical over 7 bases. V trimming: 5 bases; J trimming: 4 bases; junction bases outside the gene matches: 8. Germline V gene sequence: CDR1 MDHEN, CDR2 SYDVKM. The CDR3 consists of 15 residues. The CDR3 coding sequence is TGTGCCAGCAGTCTGGGACAGAGAGTAAATCAGCCCCAGCATTTT. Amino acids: CASSLGQRVNQPQHF.

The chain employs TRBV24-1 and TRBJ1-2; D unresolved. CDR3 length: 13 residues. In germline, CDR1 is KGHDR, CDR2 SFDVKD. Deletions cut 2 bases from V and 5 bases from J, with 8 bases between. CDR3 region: CATSDSGDYGYTF. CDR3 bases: TGTGCCACCAGTGATTCAGGTGATTATGGCTACACCTTC.

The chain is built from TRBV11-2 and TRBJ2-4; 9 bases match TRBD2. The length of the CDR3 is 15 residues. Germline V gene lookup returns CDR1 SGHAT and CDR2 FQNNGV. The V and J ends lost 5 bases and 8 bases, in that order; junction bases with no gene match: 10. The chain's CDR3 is CASSQIGPSGDIQYF. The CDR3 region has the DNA TGTGCCAGCAGCCAAATCGGGCCTAGCGGGGACATTCAGTACTTC.

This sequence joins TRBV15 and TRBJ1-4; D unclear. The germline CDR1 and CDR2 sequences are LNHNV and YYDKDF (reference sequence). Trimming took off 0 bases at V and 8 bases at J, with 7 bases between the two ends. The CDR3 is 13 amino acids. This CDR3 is CATSRDLQEKLFF. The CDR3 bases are TGTGCCACCAGCAGAGATTTGCAGGAAAAACTGTTTTTT.

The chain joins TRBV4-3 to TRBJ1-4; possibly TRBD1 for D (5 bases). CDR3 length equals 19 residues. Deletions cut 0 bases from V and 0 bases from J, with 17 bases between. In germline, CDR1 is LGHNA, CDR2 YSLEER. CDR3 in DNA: TGCGCCAGCAGCCAAGAATTGGGGCAGCGACATGCAACTAATGAAAAACTGTTTTTT. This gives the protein CASSQELGQRHATNEKLFF.

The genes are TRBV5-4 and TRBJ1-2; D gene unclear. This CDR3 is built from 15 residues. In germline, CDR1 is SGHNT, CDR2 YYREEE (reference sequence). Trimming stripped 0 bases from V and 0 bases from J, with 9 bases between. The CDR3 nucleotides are TGTGCCAGCAGCTTGGCCGGTACTACTAACTATGGCTACACCTTC. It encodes CASSLAGTTNYGYTF.

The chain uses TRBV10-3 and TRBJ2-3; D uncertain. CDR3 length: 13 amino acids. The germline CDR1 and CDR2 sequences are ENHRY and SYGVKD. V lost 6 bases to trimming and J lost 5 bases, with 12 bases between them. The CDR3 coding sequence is TGTGCCATCAGGCCGGTGACTGGAGATACGCAGTATTTT. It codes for CAIRPVTGDTQYF.

CDR3 protein: CASSLGTSFHEQYF. The DNA for the CDR3 is TGCGCCAGCAGCTTGGGGACTAGCTTCCACGAGCAGTACTTC. The chain couples TRBV5-1 to TRBJ2-7; TRBD2 matches 8 bases. CDR3 length: 14 amino acids. The germline CDR1 and CDR2 sequences are SGHRS and YFSETQ. Losses at the gene ends were 0 bases for V and 5 bases for J; bases not matched to a gene: 4.

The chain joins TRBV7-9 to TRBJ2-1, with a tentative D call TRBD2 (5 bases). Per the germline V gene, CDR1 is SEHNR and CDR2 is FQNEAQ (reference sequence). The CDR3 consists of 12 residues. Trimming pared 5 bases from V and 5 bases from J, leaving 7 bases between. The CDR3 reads CASSGLDNEQFF. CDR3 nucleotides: TGTGCCAGCAGCGGACTGGACAATGAGCAGTTCTTC.

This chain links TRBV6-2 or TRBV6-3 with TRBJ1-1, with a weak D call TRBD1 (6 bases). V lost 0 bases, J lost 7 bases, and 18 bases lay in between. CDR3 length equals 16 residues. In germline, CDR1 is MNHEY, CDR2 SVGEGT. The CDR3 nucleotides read TGTGCCAGCAGTTACTCGATTTGGGACAAGGGGTTTGAAGCTTTCTTT. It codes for CASSYSIWDKGFEAFF.

Here the CDR3 reads CASSQDPRPNEQYF. The CDR3 coding sequence is TGCGCCAGCAGCCAAGATCCGAGGCCAAACGAGCAGTACTTC. This chain joins TRBV4-3 and TRBJ2-7; D gene unclear. Looked up from germline, CDR1 is LGHNA and CDR2 is YSLEER. Between the trimmed V and J ends, which lost 0 bases and 5 bases, there was a span of 11 bases. The CDR3 sequence is 14 residues long.

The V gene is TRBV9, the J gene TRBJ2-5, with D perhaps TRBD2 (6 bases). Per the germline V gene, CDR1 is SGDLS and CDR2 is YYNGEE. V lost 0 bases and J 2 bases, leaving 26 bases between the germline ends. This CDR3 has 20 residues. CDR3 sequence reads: CASSVATPIPGVTLQETQYF. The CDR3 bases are TGTGCCAGCAGCGTAGCTACCCCAATACCGGGAGTCACCCTGCAAGAGACCCAGTACTTC.

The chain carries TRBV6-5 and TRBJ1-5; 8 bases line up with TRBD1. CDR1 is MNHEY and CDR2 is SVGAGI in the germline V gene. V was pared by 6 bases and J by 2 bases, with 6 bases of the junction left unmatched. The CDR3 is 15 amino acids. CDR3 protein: CASSQGARGNQPQHF. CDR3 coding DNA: TGTGCCAGCAGCCAGGGGGCGCGGGGCAATCAGCCCCAGCATTTT.